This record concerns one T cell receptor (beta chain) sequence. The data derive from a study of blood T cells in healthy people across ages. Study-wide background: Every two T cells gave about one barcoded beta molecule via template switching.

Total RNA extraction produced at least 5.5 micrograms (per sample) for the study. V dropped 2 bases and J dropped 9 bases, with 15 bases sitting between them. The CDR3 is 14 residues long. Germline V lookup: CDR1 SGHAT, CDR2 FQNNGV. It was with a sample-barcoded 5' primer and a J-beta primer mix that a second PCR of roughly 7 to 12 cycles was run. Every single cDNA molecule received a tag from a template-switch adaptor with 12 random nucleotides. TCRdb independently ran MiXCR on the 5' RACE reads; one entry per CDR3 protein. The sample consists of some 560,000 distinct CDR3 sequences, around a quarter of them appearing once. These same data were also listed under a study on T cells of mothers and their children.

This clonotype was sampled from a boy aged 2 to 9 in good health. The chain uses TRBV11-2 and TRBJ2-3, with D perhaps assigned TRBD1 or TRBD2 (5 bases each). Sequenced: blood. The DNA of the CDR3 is TGTGCCAGCAGCTTACCACGAGAGGGACGGACGCAGTATTTT. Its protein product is CASSLPREGRTQYF.